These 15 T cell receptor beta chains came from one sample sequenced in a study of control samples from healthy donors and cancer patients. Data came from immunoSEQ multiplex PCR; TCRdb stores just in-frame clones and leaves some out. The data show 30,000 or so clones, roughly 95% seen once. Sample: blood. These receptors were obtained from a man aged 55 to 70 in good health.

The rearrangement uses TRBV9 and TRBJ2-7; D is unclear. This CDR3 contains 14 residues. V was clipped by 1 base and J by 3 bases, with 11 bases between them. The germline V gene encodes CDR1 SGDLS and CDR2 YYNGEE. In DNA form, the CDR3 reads TGTGCCAGCAGCGTAACCCTCGGTGGCTACGAGCAGTACTTC. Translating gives CASSVTLGGYEQYF.

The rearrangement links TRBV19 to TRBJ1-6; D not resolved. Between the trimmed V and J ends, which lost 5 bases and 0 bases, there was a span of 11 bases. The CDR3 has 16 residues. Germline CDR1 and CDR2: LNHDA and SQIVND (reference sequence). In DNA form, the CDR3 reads TGTGCCAGTAGTCAGGAAGGGCACTCCTATAATTCACCCCTCCACTTT. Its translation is CASSQEGHSYNSPLHF.

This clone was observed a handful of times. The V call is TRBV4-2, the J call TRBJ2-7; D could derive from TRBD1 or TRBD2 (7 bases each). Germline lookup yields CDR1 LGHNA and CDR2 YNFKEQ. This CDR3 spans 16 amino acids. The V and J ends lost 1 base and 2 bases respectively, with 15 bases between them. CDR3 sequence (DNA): TGTGCCAGCAGCCAAGTGCAGGGGGGGCTAGCCTACGAGCAGTACTTC. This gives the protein CASSQVQGGLAYEQYF.

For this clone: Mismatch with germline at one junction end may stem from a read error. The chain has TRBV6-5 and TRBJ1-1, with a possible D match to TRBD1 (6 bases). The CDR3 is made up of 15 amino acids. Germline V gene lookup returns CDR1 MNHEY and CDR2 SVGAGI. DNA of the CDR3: TGTGTCAGCAGTTACTCGAAGGGACACAACTATGAAGCTTTCTTT. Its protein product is CVSSYSKGHNYEAFF.

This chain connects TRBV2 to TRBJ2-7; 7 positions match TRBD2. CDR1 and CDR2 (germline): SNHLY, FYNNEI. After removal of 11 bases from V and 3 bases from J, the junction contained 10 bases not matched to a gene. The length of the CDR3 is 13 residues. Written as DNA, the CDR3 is TGTGCCGGGTGTGCGGGAGCCAACTACGAGCAGTACTTC. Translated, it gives CAGCAGANYEQYF.

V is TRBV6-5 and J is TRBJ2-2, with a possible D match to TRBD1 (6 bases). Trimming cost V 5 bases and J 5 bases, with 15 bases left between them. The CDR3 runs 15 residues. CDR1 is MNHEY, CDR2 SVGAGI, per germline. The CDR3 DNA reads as TGTGCCAGCAGTACTACAGGGTCGGGAACCGGGGAGCTGTTTTTT. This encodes CASSTTGSGTGELFF.

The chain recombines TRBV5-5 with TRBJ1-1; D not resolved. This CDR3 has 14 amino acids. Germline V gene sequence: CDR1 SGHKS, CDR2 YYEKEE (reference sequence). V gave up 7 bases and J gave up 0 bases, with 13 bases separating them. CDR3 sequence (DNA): TGTGCCAGCGGTCACGGGTACATGAACACTGAAGCTTTCTTT. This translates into CASGHGYMNTEAFF.

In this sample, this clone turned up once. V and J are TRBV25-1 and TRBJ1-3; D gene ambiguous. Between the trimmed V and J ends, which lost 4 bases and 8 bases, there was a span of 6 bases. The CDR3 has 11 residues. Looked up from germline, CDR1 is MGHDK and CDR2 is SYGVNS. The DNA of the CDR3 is TGTGCCAGCAGTGTCGGAGACACCATATATTTT. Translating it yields CASSVGDTIYF.

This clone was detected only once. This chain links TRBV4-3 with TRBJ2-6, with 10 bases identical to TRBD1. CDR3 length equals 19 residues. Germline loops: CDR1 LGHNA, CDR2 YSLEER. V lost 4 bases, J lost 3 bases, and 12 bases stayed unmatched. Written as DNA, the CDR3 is TGCGCCAGCAGCCCACGACAGGGGGCGTCGTGGTTTGGGGCCAACGTCCTGACTTTC. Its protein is CASSPRQGASWFGANVLTF.

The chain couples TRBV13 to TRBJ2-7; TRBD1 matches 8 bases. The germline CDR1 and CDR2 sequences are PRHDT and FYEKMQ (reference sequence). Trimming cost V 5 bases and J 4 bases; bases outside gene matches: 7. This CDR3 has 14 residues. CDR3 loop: CASSLKQGEYEQYF. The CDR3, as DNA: TGTGCCAGCAGCCTCAAACAGGGGGAGTACGAGCAGTACTTC.

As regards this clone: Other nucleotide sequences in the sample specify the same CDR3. The CDR3 here is CASSSGAGVGGYTF. In DNA form, the CDR3 reads TGTGCCAGCAGCTCAGGGGCAGGGGTGGGGGGCTACACCTTC. The chain joins TRBV7-2 to TRBJ1-2, with TRBD1 as a possible D gene (6 bases). V was cut by 4 bases and J by 8 bases, with 17 bases left in between. This CDR3 has 14 residues. In germline, CDR1 is SGHTA, CDR2 FQGNSA.

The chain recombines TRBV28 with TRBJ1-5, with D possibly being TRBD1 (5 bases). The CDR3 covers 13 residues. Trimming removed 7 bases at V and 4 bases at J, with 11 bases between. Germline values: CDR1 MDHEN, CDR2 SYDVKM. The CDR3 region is CASTGTENQPQHF. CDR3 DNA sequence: TGTGCCAGCACCGGGACTGAGAATCAGCCCCAGCATTTT.

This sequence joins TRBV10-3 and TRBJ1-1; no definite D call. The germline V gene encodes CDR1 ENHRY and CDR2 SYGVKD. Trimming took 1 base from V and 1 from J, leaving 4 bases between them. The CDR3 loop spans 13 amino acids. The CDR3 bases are TGTGCCATCAGTGAGTTCAGGAACACTGAAGCTTTCTTT. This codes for CAISEFRNTEAFF.

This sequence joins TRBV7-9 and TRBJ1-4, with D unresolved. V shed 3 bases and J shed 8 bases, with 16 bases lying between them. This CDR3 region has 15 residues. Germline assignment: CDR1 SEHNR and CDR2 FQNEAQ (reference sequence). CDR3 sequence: CASSFQGGVGEKLFF. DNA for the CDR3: TGTGCCAGCAGCTTCCAAGGCGGGGTCGGAGAAAAACTGTTTTTT.

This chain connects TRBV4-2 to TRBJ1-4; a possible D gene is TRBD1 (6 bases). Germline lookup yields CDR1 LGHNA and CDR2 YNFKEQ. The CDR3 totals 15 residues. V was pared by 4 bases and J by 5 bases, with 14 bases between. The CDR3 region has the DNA TGTGCCAGCAGCCCAAGGACAGCCCGGAATGAAAAACTGTTTTTT. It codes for CASSPRTARNEKLFF.